The rows below give T cell receptor beta chains drawn from one sample of a study of blood T cell repertoires in COVID-19. The table came from immunoSEQ multiplex PCR; TCRdb's copy has only in-frame clones and leaves some out. The table includes over 50,000 clones, around 87% detected once. The sequenced sample was peripheral blood. These receptors originate from a man aged 60 to 69 with acute or convalescent COVID-19. Both conserved end residues are part of each CDR3. Each record gives: clone size, J gene, D gene, V gene, CDR3 protein, CDR3 DNA. The D gene is left open where the match is weak. The size field is filled for only some rows; it gives once, few, many or a size class.

size: NA; J: TRBJ2-4; D: NA; V: TRBV28; CDR3: CASSFSDEGSDIQYF; DNA: TGTGCCAGCAGTTTCTCCGATGAGGGCTCGGACATTCAGTACTTC
size: NA; J: TRBJ2-3; D: TRBD2; V: TRBV7-2; CDR3: CASSAGTSGGAVDTQYF; DNA: TGTGCCAGCAGCGCCGGGACTAGCGGGGGGGCCGTAGATACGCAGTATTTT
size: NA; J: TRBJ1-2; D: TRBD1; V: TRBV2; CDR3: CASSVGQGYGYTF; DNA: TGTGCCAGCAGTGTCGGACAGGGCTATGGCTACACCTTC
size: once; J: TRBJ1-2; D: NA; V: TRBV6-5; CDR3: CASKSEGIYGYTF; DNA: TGTGCCAGCAAGTCCGAGGGAATTTACGGCTACACCTTC
size: NA; J: TRBJ2-1; D: NA; V: TRBV5-1; CDR3: CASSLDRTYNEQFF; DNA: TGCGCCAGCAGCTTGGACAGAACCTACAATGAGCAGTTCTTC
size: NA; J: TRBJ2-7; D: TRBD2; V: TRBV5-1; CDR3: CASSPGGAWEQYF; DNA: TGCGCCAGCAGCCCGGGAGGGGCGTGGGAGCAGTACTTC
size: NA; J: TRBJ2-2; D: TRBD2; V: TRBV5-1; CDR3: CASSLRTSGGANTGELFF; DNA: TGCGCCAGCAGCCTGAGGACTAGCGGGGGGGCGAACACCGGGGAGCTGTTTTTT
size: NA; J: TRBJ2-5; D: TRBD2; V: TRBV4-1; CDR3: CASSQDVGGGWMLETQYF; DNA: TGCGCCAGCAGCCAAGATGTTGGGGGGGGGTGGATGTTGGAGACCCAGTACTTC
size: few; J: TRBJ1-1; D: NA; V: TRBV11-2; CDR3: CASSFRRGLSINTEAFF; DNA: TGTGCCAGCAGCTTTAGAAGGGGCCTAAGTATTAACACTGAAGCTTTCTTT
size: NA; J: TRBJ1-1; D: NA; V: TRBV10-3; CDR3: CAISESGANTEAFF; DNA: TGTGCCATCAGTGAGTCAGGAGCGAACACTGAAGCTTTCTTT
size: NA; J: TRBJ1-2; D: TRBD1; V: TRBV3-1/TRBV3-2; CDR3: CASSPGGGGYGYTF; DNA: TGTGCCAGCAGCCCAGGGGGTGGCGGCTATGGCTACACCTTC
size: once; J: TRBJ2-5; D: TRBD1; V: TRBV11-2; CDR3: CASSPTGGKETQYF; DNA: TGTGCCAGCAGCCCGACAGGGGGCAAAGAGACCCAGTACTTC
size: once; J: TRBJ2-7; D: TRBD2; V: TRBV11-2; CDR3: CASSLALRGDYEQYF; DNA: TGTGCCAGCAGCTTAGCCCTTCGGGGGGACTACGAGCAGTACTTC
size: NA; J: TRBJ1-5; D: NA; V: TRBV15; CDR3: CATSRDPNQPQHF; DNA: TGTGCCACCAGCAGAGATCCGAATCAGCCCCAGCATTTT
size: NA; J: TRBJ1-6; D: NA; V: TRBV6-5; CDR3: CASRGPDSPLHF; DNA: TGTGCCAGCAGGGGCCCGGATTCACCCCTCCACTTT
size: NA; J: TRBJ1-6; D: NA; V: TRBV11-2; CDR3: CASSLGVRDSSPLHF; DNA: TGTGCCAGCAGCTTAGGTGTCAGGGACTCTTCACCCCTCCACTTT
size: NA; J: TRBJ1-2; D: TRBD1; V: TRBV5-1; CDR3: CASSLEGQGARGYTF; DNA: TGCGCCAGCAGCTTGGAGGGACAGGGGGCTCGTGGCTACACCTTC
size: NA; J: TRBJ2-7; D: NA; V: TRBV25-1; CDR3: CASGKGAGAYEQYF; DNA: TGTGCCAGCGGGAAAGGGGCTGGGGCTTACGAGCAGTACTTC
size: few; J: TRBJ2-7; D: NA; V: TRBV5-6; CDR3: CASSLQGPLSYEQYF; DNA: TGTGCCAGCAGCTTACAGGGTCCCCTCTCCTACGAGCAGTACTTC
size: NA; J: TRBJ2-3; D: NA; V: TRBV7-7; CDR3: CASSLYPGLGTDTQYF; DNA: TGTGCTAGCAGCCTCTACCCGGGACTCGGCACAGATACGCAGTATTTT
size: NA; J: TRBJ1-5; D: TRBD1; V: TRBV15; CDR3: CATSRSRGQGAYQPQHF; DNA: TGTGCCACCAGCAGATCGAGGGGACAGGGGGCATATCAGCCCCAGCATTTT
size: NA; J: TRBJ2-2; D: TRBD2; V: TRBV25-1; CDR3: CASSPRGAHTGELFF; DNA: TGTGCCAGCAGTCCGCGGGGGGCGCACACCGGGGAGCTGTTTTTT
size: NA; J: TRBJ1-2; D: TRBD1; V: TRBV7-3; CDR3: CASSLTGGQGDRTF; DNA: TGTGCCAGCAGCTTAACGGGGGGACAGGGCGATCGCACCTTC
size: NA; J: TRBJ2-7; D: TRBD1; V: TRBV5-6; CDR3: CASSTQDRGRYEQYF; DNA: TGTGCCAGCAGCACCCAAGACAGGGGGCGATACGAGCAGTACTTC
size: NA; J: TRBJ2-5; D: TRBD2; V: TRBV10-2; CDR3: CASSDSGGVQETQYF; DNA: TGCGCCAGCAGTGATAGCGGGGGGGTTCAAGAGACCCAGTACTTC
size: few; J: TRBJ2-3; D: NA; V: TRBV9; CDR3: CASSVRATIGTDTQYF; DNA: TGTGCCAGCAGCGTGAGAGCGACTATCGGCACAGATACGCAGTATTTT
size: NA; J: TRBJ2-7; D: TRBD1; V: TRBV18; CDR3: CASSPGTGSAHEQYF; DNA: TGTGCCAGCTCACCCGGGACAGGGAGCGCCCACGAGCAGTACTTC
size: NA; J: TRBJ1-5; D: TRBD1; V: TRBV6-5; CDR3: CASSPGQGRYQPQHF; DNA: TGTGCCAGCAGTCCCGGACAGGGGCGTTACCAGCCCCAGCATTTT
size: once; J: TRBJ1-6; D: TRBD1; V: TRBV7-2; CDR3: CASSRAGGAGSPLHF; DNA: TGTGCCAGCAGCCGTGCAGGGGGCGCGGGTTCACCCCTCCACTTT
size: once; J: TRBJ2-7; D: NA; V: TRBV12-3/TRBV12-4; CDR3: CASSLGSSYEQYF; DNA: TGTGCCAGCAGTTTAGGTTCTAGCTACGAGCAGTACTTC
size: NA; J: TRBJ2-1; D: TRBD2; V: TRBV6-2/TRBV6-3; CDR3: CASSYSPLSGVYNEQFF; DNA: TGTGCCAGCAGTTACTCACCACTTAGCGGGGTTTACAATGAGCAGTTCTTC
size: NA; J: TRBJ1-1; D: NA; V: TRBV13; CDR3: CASSSSDRDWETTEAFF; DNA: TGTGCCAGCAGCTCCTCGGACCGGGACTGGGAAACGACTGAAGCTTTCTTT
size: NA; J: TRBJ2-5; D: NA; V: TRBV12-5; CDR3: CASGLPEREGPPKETQYF; DNA: TGTGCTAGTGGTTTGCCCGAACGGGAAGGGCCACCAAAAGAGACCCAGTACTTC
size: few; J: TRBJ1-3; D: NA; V: TRBV30; CDR3: CAWSGGGPASGNTIYF; DNA: TGTGCCTGGAGTGGGGGGGGACCAGCCTCTGGAAACACCATATATTTT
size: NA; J: TRBJ1-2; D: NA; V: TRBV5-4; CDR3: CASSLRTRTGIYGYTF; DNA: TGTGCCAGCAGCCTTCGAACCCGAACAGGGATCTATGGCTACACCTTC
size: NA; J: TRBJ1-3; D: TRBD1; V: TRBV25-1; CDR3: CASSGQGARGNTIYF; DNA: TGTGCCAGCAGTGGCCAGGGGGCACGTGGAAACACCATATATTTT
size: NA; J: TRBJ2-1; D: TRBD1; V: TRBV7-8; CDR3: CASQGAGGQYEQFF; DNA: TGTGCCAGCCAAGGGGCAGGGGGTCAGTATGAGCAGTTCTTC
size: NA; J: TRBJ1-1; D: NA; V: TRBV5-5; CDR3: CASSFDRGGTEAFF; DNA: TGTGCCAGCAGCTTCGACAGAGGGGGAACTGAAGCTTTCTTT
size: NA; J: TRBJ1-2; D: TRBD1; V: TRBV4-3; CDR3: CASSQTRDRRNYGYTF; DNA: TGCGCCAGCAGCCAAACCCGGGACAGGCGTAACTATGGCTACACCTTC
size: NA; J: TRBJ2-1; D: TRBD1; V: TRBV24-1; CDR3: CATSELPRTGAYNEQFF; DNA: TGTGCCACCAGTGAACTACCCCGGACAGGAGCCTACAATGAGCAGTTCTTC
size: NA; J: TRBJ1-3; D: NA; V: TRBV9; CDR3: CASSVDPSSGNTIYF; DNA: TGTGCCAGCAGCGTAGACCCCAGCTCTGGAAACACCATATATTTT
size: NA; J: TRBJ1-4; D: NA; V: TRBV5-4; CDR3: CASSFGGRDEKLFF; DNA: TGTGCCAGCAGCTTCGGGGGGCGCGATGAAAAACTGTTTTTT
size: NA; J: TRBJ1-3; D: NA; V: TRBV4-2; CDR3: CASSQLMADSGNTIYF; DNA: TGTGCCAGCAGCCAATTAATGGCAGACTCTGGAAACACCATATATTTT
size: NA; J: TRBJ1-1; D: TRBD1; V: TRBV5-6; CDR3: CASSAGTEAEAFF; DNA: TGTGCCAGCAGCGCCGGGACAGAAGCTGAAGCTTTCTTT
size: NA; J: TRBJ2-2; D: NA; V: TRBV23-1; CDR3: CASLYRKPNTGELFF; DNA: TGCGCCAGCCTATACAGAAAGCCGAACACCGGGGAGCTGTTTTTT
size: NA; J: TRBJ1-1; D: TRBD1; V: TRBV6-2/TRBV6-3; CDR3: CASSYTGVTEAFF; DNA: TGTGCCAGCAGTTACACAGGGGTTACTGAAGCTTTCTTT
size: NA; J: TRBJ2-7; D: TRBD1; V: TRBV19; CDR3: CASSLAGTGAVEQYF; DNA: TGTGCCAGTAGCTTAGCCGGGACAGGGGCCGTCGAGCAGTACTTC
size: NA; J: TRBJ1-5; D: TRBD1; V: TRBV2; CDR3: CASSPGQDQPQHF; DNA: TGTGCCAGCAGCCCAGGACAGGATCAGCCCCAGCATTTT
size: NA; J: TRBJ1-2; D: TRBD1; V: TRBV9; CDR3: CASSSSSRDSGLFYTF; DNA: TGTGCCAGCAGCTCTTCTTCCCGGGACAGCGGTTTATTCTACACCTTC
size: NA; J: TRBJ2-7; D: TRBD2; V: TRBV27; CDR3: CASSLLSGDYEQYF; DNA: TGTGCCAGCAGTCTCCTTAGCGGGGACTACGAGCAGTACTTC
size: NA; J: TRBJ1-2; D: NA; V: TRBV4-3; CDR3: CASSQEAQGGGYTF; DNA: TGCGCCAGCAGCCAAGAAGCCCAGGGAGGTGGCTACACCTTC
size: NA; J: TRBJ1-5; D: TRBD1; V: TRBV28; CDR3: CASSLSDRDAQPQHF; DNA: TGTGCCAGCAGTTTATCGGACAGGGATGCTCAGCCCCAGCATTTT
size: NA; J: TRBJ2-1; D: TRBD1; V: TRBV19; CDR3: CASSMQGAGKQFF; DNA: TGTGCCAGTAGTATGCAGGGGGCGGGAAAGCAGTTCTTC
size: NA; J: TRBJ2-5; D: NA; V: TRBV5-1; CDR3: CASSLAGIGVEETQYF; DNA: TGCGCCAGCAGCTTGGCAGGAATTGGTGTGGAAGAGACCCAGTACTTC
size: NA; J: TRBJ1-1; D: TRBD1; V: TRBV27; CDR3: CASSRQGGHNTEAFF; DNA: TGTGCCAGCAGTAGACAGGGAGGACATAACACTGAAGCTTTCTTT
size: NA; J: TRBJ1-4; D: NA; V: TRBV5-1; CDR3: CASSLASEVSSPEGHATNEKLFF; DNA: TGCGCCAGCAGCTTGGCTTCAGAGGTGTCTTCCCCTGAGGGTCATGCAACTAATGAAAAACTGTTTTTT
size: NA; J: TRBJ1-1; D: NA; V: TRBV9; CDR3: CASSAGQNTEAFF; DNA: TGTGCCAGCAGCGCGGGACAGAACACTGAAGCTTTCTTT
size: NA; J: TRBJ2-1; D: TRBD1; V: TRBV6-5; CDR3: CASSSSGTGIYNEQFF; DNA: TGTGCCAGCAGTTCGTCCGGGACAGGGATCTACAATGAGCAGTTCTTC
size: NA; J: TRBJ2-2; D: NA; V: TRBV24-1; CDR3: CAILTDTGELFF; DNA: TGTGCCATTCTCACAGACACCGGGGAGCTGTTTTTT